This TCR beta chain was sequenced in a study of graft-versus-host responses after intestinal transplantation. CDR3 length: 16 residues. Profiled with immunoSEQ multiplex PCR; TCRdb holds only in-frame clones, not every one. This sample has approximately 110,000 clones, with 90% to 95% found just once. In its sample, this clone was seen once. The target antigen is unknown. This receptor was obtained from a human donor who was the organ donor for an intestinal transplant. The rearrangement uses TRBV21-1 and TRBJ2-4; TRBD2 was called by the table and not checked on the DNA. TRBV21-1 is recorded as a pseudogene. The source was unstimulated CD4+ T cells sorted from spleen or lymph node cells, collected before transplant. The chain's CDR3 is CASTGGGLGTKNIQYF. The CDR3 DNA follows: TGTGCCAGCACGGGAGGAGGGCTTGGGACCAAAAACATTCAGTACTTC.